Below are 18 T cell receptor beta chains sequenced from a single sample in a study of control samples from healthy donors and cancer patients. The table came from immunoSEQ multiplex PCR; TCRdb's copy has only in-frame clones and leaves some out. This table has over 110,000 clones, about 85% appearing once. Sequencing was performed on blood. The receptors were sampled from a woman in her 30s in good health.

V usage is TRBV3-1 (or the pseudogene TRBV3-2) and J usage is TRBJ1-3; 12 nucleotides align to TRBD1. V lost 4 bases to trimming and J lost 4 bases; unmatched junction nucleotides: 5. Germline V gene sequence: CDR1 LGHDT, CDR2 YNNKEL (reference sequence). This CDR3 region has 16 residues. CDR3 in DNA: TGTGCCAGCAGCCCGTGGGACAGGGGGCCAGGAAACACCATATATTTT. The encoded protein is CASSPWDRGPGNTIYF.

V is TRBV7-2 and J is TRBJ2-1; 7 bases align to TRBD2. J was trimmed by 3 bases and V by 7 bases; bases with no gene match: 9. Per the germline V gene, CDR1 is SGHTA and CDR2 is FQGNSA. There are 15 residues in the CDR3. The CDR3 coding sequence is TGTGCCAGCACAGGGCGGGAGTGGGGCTACAATGAGCAGTTCTTC. It specifies CASTGREWGYNEQFF.

V gene TRBV19 combines with J gene TRBJ2-1, with a weak D call TRBD1 (6 bases). Germline lookup yields CDR1 LNHDA and CDR2 SQIVND (reference sequence). The length of the CDR3 is 16 residues. V was shortened by 1 base and J by 0 bases, with 10 bases between the two germline ends. CDR3 bases: TGTGCCAGTAGTATAGGGGACACCTTCTCCTACAATGAGCAGTTCTTC. This codes for CASSIGDTFSYNEQFF. The full variable domain, completed using reference TRBV19 and TRBJ2-1, is DGGITQSPKYLFRKEGQNVTLSCEQNLNHDAMYWYRQDPGQGLRLIYYSQIVNDFQKGDIAEGYSVSREKKESFPLTVTSAQKNPTAFYLCASSIGDTFSYNEQFFGPGTRLTVL.

The V and J genes are TRBV5-6 and TRBJ2-7; D might be TRBD2 (6 bases). Per germline, CDR1 SGHDT and CDR2 YYEEEE. This CDR3 region has 17 residues. V dropped 4 bases and J dropped 3 bases, with 23 bases sitting between them. CDR3 nucleotides: TGTGCCAGCAGCCCCCTGGGGAGGCCAGCGGGCCTCTACGAGCAGTACTTC. Translated, it gives CASSPLGRPAGLYEQYF.

The gene calls are TRBV11-2 and TRBJ2-2, with 11 nucleotides matching TRBD2. Per germline, CDR1 SGHAT and CDR2 FQNNGV. This CDR3 contains 15 residues. V lost 3 bases to trimming and J lost 7 bases; unmatched junction nucleotides: 4. The CDR3 region is CASSLALAGDGELFF. The CDR3 bases are TGTGCCAGCAGCTTGGCACTAGCGGGAGACGGGGAGCTGTTTTTT.

The chain is built from TRBV30 and TRBJ1-5, with D hard to call. The CDR3 covers 12 residues. Per the germline V gene, CDR1 is GTSNPN and CDR2 is SVGIG (reference sequence). Deletions cut 2 bases from V and 0 bases from J, with 2 bases between. The DNA of the CDR3 is TGTGCCTGGAGTCGTAGCAATCAGCCCCAGCATTTT. The encoded protein is CAWSRSNQPQHF.

This chain uses TRBV19 with TRBJ1-4; no clear D gene. Germline V gene lookup returns CDR1 LNHDA and CDR2 SQIVND (reference sequence). The CDR3 sequence is 14 residues long. Trimming took off 3 bases at V and 3 bases at J, with 8 bases between the two ends. The CDR3 here is CASSMGGSNEKLFF. CDR3 nucleotide sequence: TGTGCCAGTAGTATGGGCGGTTCTAATGAAAAACTGTTTTTT.

The rearrangement links TRBV5-6 to TRBJ2-2, with TRBD1 as a possible D gene (5 bases). The CDR3 length is 17 residues. The V end was cut by 3 bases, the J end by 3 bases, with 18 bases between. CDR1 is SGHDT and CDR2 is YYEEEE in the germline V gene. The CDR3 region is CASSSGQIARHTGELFF. The DNA for the CDR3 is TGTGCCAGCAGCTCCGGACAAATAGCCCGGCACACCGGGGAGCTGTTTTTT.

The rearrangement uses TRBV7-9 and TRBJ1-6; possible D gene TRBD1, 6 bases. The CDR3 has 15 residues. The V gene lost 5 bases and the J gene lost 3 bases, with 11 bases spanning the gap. The V gene's germline CDR1 is SEHNR and CDR2 FQNEAQ (reference sequence). CDR3 sequence reads: CASSPTDSYNSPLHF. DNA for the CDR3: TGTGCCAGCAGCCCTACGGACAGCTATAATTCACCCCTCCACTTT.

V gene TRBV11-2 combines with J gene TRBJ1-4; 9 nucleotides agree with TRBD1. The J segment lost 8 bases and the V segment lost 2 bases, leaving 6 bases of the junction unmatched. Germline loops: CDR1 SGHAT, CDR2 FQNNGV. The CDR3 covers 15 residues. The CDR3 here is CASSLTDRGSEKLFF. CDR3 DNA: TGTGCCAGCAGCTTAACTGACAGGGGGAGCGAAAAACTGTTTTTT. Variable domain in full (rest from reference TRBV11-2 and TRBJ1-4): EAGVAQSPRYKIIEKRQSVAFWCNPISGHATLYWYQQILGQGPKLLIQFQNNGVVDDSQLPKDRFSAERLKGVDSTLKIQPAKLEDSAVYLCASSLTDRGSEKLFFGSGTQLSVL.

This rearrangement joins TRBV10-3 to TRBJ2-7; 11 bases fit TRBD2. This CDR3 comprises 16 residues. Germline V gene data show CDR1 as ENHRY and CDR2 as SYGVKD. J gave up 3 bases and V 4 bases, and 8 bases lay outside the gene matches. This CDR3 is CAISGGTSGGVYEQYF. The CDR3 nucleotides read TGTGCCATCAGTGGCGGGACTAGCGGAGGGGTCTACGAGCAGTACTTC.

This clone was recorded a few times. This chain joins TRBV9 and TRBJ2-5; D possibly corresponds to TRBD1 (7 bases). The CDR3 runs 16 residues. Trimming removed 0 bases from V and 5 bases from J, with 17 bases in between. Per germline, CDR1 SGDLS and CDR2 YYNGEE. As DNA, the CDR3 is TGTGCCAGCAGCGTAGTTCCAGGGGGGTCCCGGGAGACCCAGTACTTC. Translation gives CASSVVPGGSRETQYF.

The chain is built from TRBV5-1 and TRBJ2-2; unclear D gene. V lost 4 bases to trimming and J lost 8 bases, with 15 bases between them. CDR1 SGHRS and CDR2 YFSETQ come from the germline V gene. The CDR3 length is 14 residues. Here the CDR3 DNA reads TGCGCCAGCAGCGGAAAAGGGTTTGCTGGGGAGCTGTTTTTT. Encoded protein: CASSGKGFAGELFF. Based on the CDR3 plus reference TRBV5-1 and TRBJ2-2, the full variable domain is KAGVTQTPRYLIKTRGQQVTLSCSPISGHRSVSWYQQTPGQGLQFLFEYFSETQRNKGNFPGRFSGRQFSNSRSEMNVSTLELGDSALYLCASSGKGFAGELFFGEGSRLTVL.

This clone has just a few counts. The chain joins TRBV4-1 to TRBJ2-7; the D gene is possibly TRBD1 (5 bases). Germline CDR1 and CDR2: MGHRA and YSYEKL. V lost 1 base and J 2 bases, leaving 9 bases between the germline ends. The CDR3 totals 14 residues. The CDR3 region has the DNA TGCGCCAGCAGCCAAGTTACAGGACCCTACGAGCAGTACTTC. This encodes CASSQVTGPYEQYF.

This chain's CDR3 is CASTEGYTIYF. CDR3 DNA sequence: TGTGCCAGCACCGAGGGATACACCATATATTTT. V gene TRBV6-5 combines with J gene TRBJ1-3; no definite D call. The germline V gene encodes CDR1 MNHEY and CDR2 SVGAGI. CDR3 length equals 11 residues. With 7 bases removed from V and 8 bases from J, the gap between germline ends came to 9 bases.

This chain joins TRBV19 and TRBJ1-1; TRBD1 aligns across 10 bases. CDR1 is LNHDA and CDR2 is SQIVND in the germline V gene (reference sequence). V gave up 7 bases and J gave up 0 bases; unmatched junction bases: 5. This CDR3 is built from 15 residues. CDR3 residues: CASKGQGLMNTEAFF. For the CDR3, the DNA is TGTGCCAGTAAGGGACAGGGGCTAATGAACACTGAAGCTTTCTTT.

This clone was counted a few times. The genes are TRBV6-1 and TRBJ2-3; D is perhaps TRBD2 (5 bases). V lost 3 bases, J lost 4 bases, and 11 bases lay in between. Germline assignment: CDR1 MNHNS and CDR2 SASEGT. The CDR3 contains 14 residues. This CDR3 is CASSDQSGADTQYF. The CDR3 nucleotides are TGTGCCAGCAGTGATCAGTCCGGGGCAGATACGCAGTATTTT.

CDR3 protein: CASSPTPGSGNTIYF. The CDR3 bases are TGTGCCAGCAGTCCAACCCCGGGGTCTGGAAACACCATATATTTT. This chain links TRBV4-2 with TRBJ1-3; D remains unclear. V was shortened by 6 bases and J by 1 base, with 13 bases between the two germline ends. The CDR3 spans 15 residues. Per the germline V gene, CDR1 is LGHNA and CDR2 is YNFKEQ.